This T cell receptor beta chain was documented in a study of shared clonotypes between healthy human individuals. Turning to the study itself: Each donor's CD4 naive and CD4 memory cells filled three plates apiece, CD8 naive two, and CD8 memory one. Study findings and constraints: Naive subsets usually exceeded memory subsets in estimated richness. Clonotypes shared by all four sorted-subset donors had higher generation probabilities than non-shared clonotypes. The small donor group covered limited genetic and exposure diversity.

As to this clone: Its antigen remains unidentified.

The table came from immunoSEQ multiplex PCR; TCRdb's copy has only in-frame clones and leaves some out. The data contain millions of clones, roughly 94% of them seen just once; the ten biggest clones take up 0.13%. Germline CDR1 SGDLS, CDR2 YYNGEE. The V segment lost 5 bases and the J segment 0 bases; nucleotides outside the gene matches: 2. This CDR3 comprises 15 residues. The specimen was naive CD4+ T cells sorted from blood. Described subset: CD45RA+ positively selected. The clonotype was recovered from a man in his late teens or twenties in good health. The chain uses TRBV9 and TRBJ1-4; 9 nucleotides agree with TRBD1. DNA for the CDR3: TGTGCCAGCAGTAGACAGGGGGCAACTAATGAAAAACTGTTTTTT. Amino acid sequence: CASSRQGATNEKLFF.